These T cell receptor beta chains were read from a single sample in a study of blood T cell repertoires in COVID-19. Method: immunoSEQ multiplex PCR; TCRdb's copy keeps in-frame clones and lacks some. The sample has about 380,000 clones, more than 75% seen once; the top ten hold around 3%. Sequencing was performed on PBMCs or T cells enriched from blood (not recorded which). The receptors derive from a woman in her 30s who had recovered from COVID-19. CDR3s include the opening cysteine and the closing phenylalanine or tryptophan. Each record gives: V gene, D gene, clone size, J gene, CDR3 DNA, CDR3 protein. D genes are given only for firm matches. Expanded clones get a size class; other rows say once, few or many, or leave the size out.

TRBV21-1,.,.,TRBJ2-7,TGTGCCAGCAGCGAACTCCGGGACAGGGATATCTACGAGCAGTACTTC,CASSELRDRDIYEQYF
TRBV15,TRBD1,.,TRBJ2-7,TGTGCCACCAGCAGGAGGGGACAGTCCCACGAGCAGTACTTC,CATSRRGQSHEQYF
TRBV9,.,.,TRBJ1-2,TGTGCCAGCAGCGTAGGGGGCAGGAGTACAGTTGGCTACACCTTC,CASSVGGRSTVGYTF
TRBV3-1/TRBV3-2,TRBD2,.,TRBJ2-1,TGTGCCAGCAGCCAAGACCGACTAGCGGGATGGTTGAGTGAGCAGTTCTTC,CASSQDRLAGWLSEQFF
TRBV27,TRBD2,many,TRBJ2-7,TGTGCCAGCAGTTTATCGGGGGAGGGTTTCGAGCAGTACTTC,CASSLSGEGFEQYF
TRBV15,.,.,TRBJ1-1,TGTGCCACCAGCAGGCCGGGTGGCACTGAAGCTTTCTTT,CATSRPGGTEAFF
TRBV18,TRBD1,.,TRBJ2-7,TGTGCCAGCTCACCGGGACAGTCCTACGAGCAGTACTTC,CASSPGQSYEQYF
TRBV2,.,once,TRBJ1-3,TGTGCCAGCATCTTGTCTGGAAACACCATATATTTT,CASILSGNTIYF
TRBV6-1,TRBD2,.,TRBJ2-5,TGTGCCAGCAGTGATAAGGCTAGCGGGAGGGAGACCCAGTACTTC,CASSDKASGRETQYF
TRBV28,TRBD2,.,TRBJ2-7,TGTGCCAGCAGGAGTAACGGGGGGTCGTACTTC,CASRSNGGSYF
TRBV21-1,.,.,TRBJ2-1,TGTGCCAGCAGCAATCGGGCGGGAGAGAATTACAATGAGCAGTTCTTC,CASSNRAGENYNEQFF
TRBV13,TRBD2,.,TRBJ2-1,TGTGCCAGCAGCTCCCCAGCCTTCTCTTTAGCGGGAGGGCTTAATGAGCAGTTCTTC,CASSSPAFSLAGGLNEQFF
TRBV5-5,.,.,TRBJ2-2,TGTGCCAGCAGCTTGTGGCAGGGCAACACCGGGGAGCTGTTTTTT,CASSLWQGNTGELFF
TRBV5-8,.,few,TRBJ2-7,TGTGCCAGCAGCTTGGCCTGGCAGCAGTACTTC,CASSLAWQQYF
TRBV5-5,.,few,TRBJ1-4,TGTGCCAGCAGCTTGGGTTTAAATGAAAAACTGTTTTTT,CASSLGLNEKLFF
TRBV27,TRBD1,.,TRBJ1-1,TGTGCCAGCAGTTTGACGACAGGGCGGACTGAAGCTTTCTTT,CASSLTTGRTEAFF
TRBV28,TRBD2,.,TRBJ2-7,TGTGCCAGCAGTTTCGGGGGGTCGTCCTACGAGCAGTACTTC,CASSFGGSSYEQYF
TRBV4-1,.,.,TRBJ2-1,TGCGCCAGCAGCACTTATCGCGGGGTTTCCTACAATGAGCAGTTCTTC,CASSTYRGVSYNEQFF
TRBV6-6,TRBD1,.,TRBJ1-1,TGTGCCAGCAGTTACTCACAGGGGGTCCCTGAAGCTTTCTTT,CASSYSQGVPEAFF
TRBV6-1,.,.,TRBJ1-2,TGTGCCAGCAGTGAAATAGGGACTGATAACTATGGCTACACCTTC,CASSEIGTDNYGYTF
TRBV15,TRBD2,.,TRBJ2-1,TGTGCCACCAGCAGACGAATACTAGCGGTGACCTACAATGAGCAGTTCTTC,CATSRRILAVTYNEQFF
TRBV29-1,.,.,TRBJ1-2,TGCAGCGCCAAAAGGACAGCGAACTATGGCTACACCTTC,CSAKRTANYGYTF
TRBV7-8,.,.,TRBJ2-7,TGTGCCAGCAACCCGGAGGGAACCGGGTCCTCCTACGAGCAGTACTTC,CASNPEGTGSSYEQYF
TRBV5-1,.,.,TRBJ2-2,TGCGCCAGCAGCTTGGAAGCAGGGCTGGACACCGGGGAGCTGTTTTTT,CASSLEAGLDTGELFF
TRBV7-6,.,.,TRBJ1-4,TGTGCCAGCAGCTTAGAGGCGGCGGGTCATCACTGGGCGAGTACTAATGAAAAACTGTTTTTT,CASSLEAAGHHWASTNEKLFF
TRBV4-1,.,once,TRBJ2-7,TGCGCCAGCAGCCAAATCGATTTCGGGAACTCCTACGAGCAGTACTTC,CASSQIDFGNSYEQYF
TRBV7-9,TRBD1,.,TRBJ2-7,TGTGCCAGCAGCCCTAGGGACAGGGGTTGGTACGAGCAGTACTTC,CASSPRDRGWYEQYF
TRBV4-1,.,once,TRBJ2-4,TGCGCCAGCAGCGGGGGTGCAGGCGGGAATTGGGGGATTCAGTACTTC,CASSGGAGGNWGIQYF
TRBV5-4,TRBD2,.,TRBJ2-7,TGTGCCAGCAGCCTTGGGACTAGCGGGAGTCGGGAGCAGTACTTC,CASSLGTSGSREQYF
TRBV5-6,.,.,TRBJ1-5,TGTGCCAGCAGCTTGGGACCGACACAGCCCCAGCATTTT,CASSLGPTQPQHF
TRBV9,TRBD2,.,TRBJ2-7,TGTGCCAGCAGCGTCAGCGGGGCCTCCTACGAGCAGTACTTC,CASSVSGASYEQYF
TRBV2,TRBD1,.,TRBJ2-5,TGTGCCACCAAGAGGGGACAGGTACAAGAGACCCAGTACTTC,CATKRGQVQETQYF
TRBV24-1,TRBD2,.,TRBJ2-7,TGTGCCACCAGTGGCGGGGGCTCCTACGAGCAGTACTTC,CATSGGGSYEQYF
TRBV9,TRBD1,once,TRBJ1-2,TGTGCCAGCAGCGTAGAGGGCAGGGGGCGCGGATATGGCTACACCTTC,CASSVEGRGRGYGYTF
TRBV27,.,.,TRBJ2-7,TGTGCCAGCAGCCGGGACATAACCTCCTACGAGCAGTACTTC,CASSRDITSYEQYF
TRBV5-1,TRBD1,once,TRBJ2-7,TGCGCCAGCAGCTGGACTGGGACAGTATACGAGCAGTACTTC,CASSWTGTVYEQYF
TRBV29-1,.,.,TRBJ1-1,TGCAGCGTTGAAAGGAGGTTGGGGACTGAAGCTTTCTTT,CSVERRLGTEAFF
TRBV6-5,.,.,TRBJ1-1,TGTGCCAGCAGTACATATCTGAACACTGAAGCTTTCTTT,CASSTYLNTEAFF
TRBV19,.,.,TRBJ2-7,TGTGCCAGTAGTATAGGTGGCGGATCCTACGAGCAGTACTTC,CASSIGGGSYEQYF
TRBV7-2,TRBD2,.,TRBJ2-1,TGTGCCAGCAGCTTAACCAGCGGGAATGGGAATGAGCAGTTCTTC,CASSLTSGNGNEQFF
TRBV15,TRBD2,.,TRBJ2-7,TGTGCCACCAGCAGAGGCGGGACTAGCGGGATCTACGAGCAGTACTTC,CATSRGGTSGIYEQYF
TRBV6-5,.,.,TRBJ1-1,TGTGCCAGCAGTTACGTACGGGGGAACACTGAAGCTTTCTTT,CASSYVRGNTEAFF
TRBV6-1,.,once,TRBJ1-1,TGTGCCAGCAGTGAAGCCCTGGGAGACACTGAAGCTTTCTTT,CASSEALGDTEAFF
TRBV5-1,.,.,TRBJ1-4,TGCGCCAGCAGCTTGGGGGCAGCCGCAACTAATGAAAAACTGTTTTTT,CASSLGAAATNEKLFF
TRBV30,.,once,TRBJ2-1,TGTGCCTGGGACAGACGAACTAGGAATGAGCAGTTCTTC,CAWDRRTRNEQFF
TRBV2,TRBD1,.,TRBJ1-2,TGTGCCAGCAGTAGGGGGACAGGGGTAAATGGCTACACCTTC,CASSRGTGVNGYTF
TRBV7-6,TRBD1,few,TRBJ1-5,TGTGCCAGCAGCTTAGGACAGGGGGTTAGACAGCCCCAGCATTTT,CASSLGQGVRQPQHF
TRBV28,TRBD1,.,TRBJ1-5,TGTGCCAGCAGTTTAAGGACAGGGGGTCATCAGCCCCAGCATTTT,CASSLRTGGHQPQHF
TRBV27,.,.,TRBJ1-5,TGTGCCAGCAGTTTCAAAACAGGGAAACAGCCCCAGCATTTT,CASSFKTGKQPQHF
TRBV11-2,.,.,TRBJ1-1,TGTGCCAGCAGCTTTATAACAGTGAACACTGAAGCTTTCTTT,CASSFITVNTEAFF
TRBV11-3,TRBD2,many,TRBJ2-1,TGTGCCAGCAGCTCCAGGACTAGCGGCTCCTACAATGAGCAGTTCTTC,CASSSRTSGSYNEQFF
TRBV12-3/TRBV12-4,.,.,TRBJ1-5,TGTGCCAGCAGTTCGAGTTATCAGCCCCAGCATTTT,CASSSSYQPQHF
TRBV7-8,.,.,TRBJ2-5,TGTGCCAGCAGCCCAGCCGCCAGGGAAGAGACCCAGTACTTC,CASSPAAREETQYF
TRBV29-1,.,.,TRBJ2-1,TGCAGCGCTGAAGAAACGAGCTCCTACAATGAGCAGTTCTTC,CSAEETSSYNEQFF
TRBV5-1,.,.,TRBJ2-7,TGCGCCAGCAGCTTGGGGCAGGGGAAAAACGAGCAGTACTTC,CASSLGQGKNEQYF